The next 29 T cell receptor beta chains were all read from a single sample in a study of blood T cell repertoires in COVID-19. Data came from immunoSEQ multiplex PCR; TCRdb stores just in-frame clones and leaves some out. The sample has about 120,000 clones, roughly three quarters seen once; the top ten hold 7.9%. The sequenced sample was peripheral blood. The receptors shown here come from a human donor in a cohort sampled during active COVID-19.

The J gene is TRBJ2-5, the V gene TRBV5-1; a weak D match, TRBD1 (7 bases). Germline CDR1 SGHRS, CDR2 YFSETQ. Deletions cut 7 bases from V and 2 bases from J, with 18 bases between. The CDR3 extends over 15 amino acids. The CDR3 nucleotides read TGCGCCAGCGGAGGGGGCAATTTCGGACAAGAGACCCAGTACTTC. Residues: CASGGGNFGQETQYF.

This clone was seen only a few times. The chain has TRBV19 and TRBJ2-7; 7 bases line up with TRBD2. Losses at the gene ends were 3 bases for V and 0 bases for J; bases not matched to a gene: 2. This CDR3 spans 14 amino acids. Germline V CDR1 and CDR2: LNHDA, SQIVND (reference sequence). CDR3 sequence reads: CASSISSGSYEQYF. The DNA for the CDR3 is TGTGCCAGTAGTATCTCTAGCGGCTCCTACGAGCAGTACTTC.

CDR3 protein: CASMNGGGHEQYF. As DNA, the CDR3 is TGTGCCAGCATGAACGGGGGAGGCCACGAGCAGTACTTC. This chain uses TRBV13 with TRBJ2-7, with a weak D call TRBD2 (6 bases). The CDR3 is 13 residues long. Germline CDR1 reads PRHDT; CDR2 reads FYEKMQ (reference sequence). With 7 bases removed from V and 5 bases from J, the gap between germline ends came to 15 bases.

CDR3 protein: CASSFASGRWNEQFF. The CDR3 DNA sequence: TGTGCCAGCAGCTTCGCTAGCGGGAGATGGAATGAGCAGTTCTTC. The V and J genes are TRBV7-2 and TRBJ2-1, with 10 bases identical to TRBD2. Germline assignment: CDR1 SGHTA and CDR2 FQGNSA. The CDR3 loop spans 15 amino acids. The ends lost 3 bases at V and 7 bases at J; junction bases unmatched: 6.

In DNA, the CDR3 is TGCAGCGTTGAAGGGAGGGAAGCCCTGGTCGAGCAGTACTTC. It codes for CSVEGREALVEQYF. This sequence joins TRBV29-1 and TRBJ2-7, with D perhaps TRBD2 (6 bases). Germline lookup yields CDR1 SQVTM and CDR2 ANQGSEA. CDR3 length: 14 amino acids. Trimming took off 1 base at V and 6 bases at J, with 16 bases between the two ends.

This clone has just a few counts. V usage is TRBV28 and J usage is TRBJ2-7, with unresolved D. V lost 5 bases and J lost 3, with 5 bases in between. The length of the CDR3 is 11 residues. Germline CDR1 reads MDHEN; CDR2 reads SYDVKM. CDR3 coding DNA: TGTGCCAGCAGTCGGTACTACGAGCAGTACTTC. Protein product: CASSRYYEQYF. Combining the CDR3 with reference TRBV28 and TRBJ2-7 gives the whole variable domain DVKVTQSSRYLVKRTGEKVFLECVQDMDHENMFWYRQDPGLGLRLIYFSYDVKMKEKGDIPEGYSVSREKKERFSLILESASTNQTSMYLCASSRYYEQYFGPGTRLTVT.

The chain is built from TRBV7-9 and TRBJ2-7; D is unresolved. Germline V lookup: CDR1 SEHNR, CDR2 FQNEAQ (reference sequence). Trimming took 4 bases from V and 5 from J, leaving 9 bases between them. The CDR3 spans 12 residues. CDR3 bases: TGTGCCAGCAGCTACTATCTGGACGAGCAGTACTTC. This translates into CASSYYLDEQYF. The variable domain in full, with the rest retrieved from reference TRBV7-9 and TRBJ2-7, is DTGVSQNPRHKITKRGQNVTFRCDPISEHNRLYWYRQTLGQGPEFLTYFQNEAQLEKSRLLSDRFSAERPKGSFSTLEIQRTEQGDSAMYLCASSYYLDEQYFGPGTRLTVT.

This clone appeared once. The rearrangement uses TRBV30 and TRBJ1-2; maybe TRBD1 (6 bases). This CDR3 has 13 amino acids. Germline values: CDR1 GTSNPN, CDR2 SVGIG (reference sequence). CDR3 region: CGYTTGDNYGYTF. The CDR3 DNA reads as TGTGGCTACACGACAGGAGATAACTATGGCTACACCTTC.

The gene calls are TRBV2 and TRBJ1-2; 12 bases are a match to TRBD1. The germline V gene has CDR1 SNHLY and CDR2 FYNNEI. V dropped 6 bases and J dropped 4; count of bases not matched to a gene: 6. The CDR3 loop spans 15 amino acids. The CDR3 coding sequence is TGTGCCAGCAGCCCGGGACAGGGGGCGAGCTATGGCTACACCTTC. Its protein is CASSPGQGASYGYTF.

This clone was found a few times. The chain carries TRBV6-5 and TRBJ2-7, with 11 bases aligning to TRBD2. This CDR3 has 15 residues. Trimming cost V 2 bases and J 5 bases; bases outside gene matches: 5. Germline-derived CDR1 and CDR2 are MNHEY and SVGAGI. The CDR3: CASSYTSGSPHEQYF. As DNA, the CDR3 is TGTGCCAGCAGTTACACTAGCGGGAGCCCCCACGAGCAGTACTTC.

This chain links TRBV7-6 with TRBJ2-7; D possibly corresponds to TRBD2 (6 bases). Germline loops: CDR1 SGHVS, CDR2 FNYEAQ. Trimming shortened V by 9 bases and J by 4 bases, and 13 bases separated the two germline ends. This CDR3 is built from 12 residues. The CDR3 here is CASGDSRYEQYF. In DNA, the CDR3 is TGTGCCAGTGGGGACTCCCGGTACGAGCAGTACTTC. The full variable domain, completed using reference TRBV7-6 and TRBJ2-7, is GAGVSQSPRYKVTKRGQDVALRCDPISGHVSLYWYRQALGQGPEFLTYFNYEAQQDKSGLPNDRFSAERPEGSISTLTIQRTEQRDSAMYRCASGDSRYEQYFGPGTRLTVT.

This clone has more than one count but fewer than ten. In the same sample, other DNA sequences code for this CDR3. The CDR3 is CASSLGQGADEQYF. Written as DNA, the CDR3 is TGCGCCAGCAGCTTGGGACAGGGGGCCGACGAGCAGTACTTC. The chain couples TRBV5-1 to TRBJ2-7; TRBD1 matches 10 bases. This CDR3 contains 14 residues. J lost 5 bases, V lost 0 bases, and 2 bases had no gene match. CDR1 SGHRS and CDR2 YFSETQ come from the germline V gene. The variable domain in full, with the rest retrieved from reference TRBV5-1 and TRBJ2-7, is KAGVTQTPRYLIKTRGQQVTLSCSPISGHRSVSWYQQTPGQGLQFLFEYFSETQRNKGNFPGRFSGRQFSNSRSEMNVSTLELGDSALYLCASSLGQGADEQYFGPGTRLTVT.

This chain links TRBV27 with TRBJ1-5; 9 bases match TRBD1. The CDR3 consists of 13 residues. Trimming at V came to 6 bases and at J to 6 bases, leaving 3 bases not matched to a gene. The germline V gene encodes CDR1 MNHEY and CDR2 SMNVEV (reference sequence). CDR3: CASSRQGGQPQHF. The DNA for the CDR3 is TGTGCCAGCAGCCGACAGGGGGGTCAGCCCCAGCATTTT.

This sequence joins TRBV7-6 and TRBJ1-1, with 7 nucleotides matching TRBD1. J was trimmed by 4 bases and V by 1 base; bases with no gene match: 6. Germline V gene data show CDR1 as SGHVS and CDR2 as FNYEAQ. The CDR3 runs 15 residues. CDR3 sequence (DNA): TGTGCCAGCAGCTTAGACAGGGGCTTGGGCACTGAAGCTTTCTTT. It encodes CASSLDRGLGTEAFF.

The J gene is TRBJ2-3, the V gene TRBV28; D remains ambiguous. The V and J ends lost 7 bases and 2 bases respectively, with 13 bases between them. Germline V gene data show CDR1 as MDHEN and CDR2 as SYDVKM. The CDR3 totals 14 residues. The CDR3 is CASTLGQSTDTQYF. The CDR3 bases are TGTGCCAGCACCCTAGGCCAGTCCACAGATACGCAGTATTTT.

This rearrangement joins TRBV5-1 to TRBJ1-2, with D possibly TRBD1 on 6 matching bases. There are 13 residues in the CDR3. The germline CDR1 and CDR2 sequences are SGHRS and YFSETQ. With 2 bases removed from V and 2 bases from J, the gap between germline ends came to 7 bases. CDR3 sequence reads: CASSLGGNYGYTF. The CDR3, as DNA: TGCGCCAGCAGCTTAGGGGGAAACTATGGCTACACCTTC.

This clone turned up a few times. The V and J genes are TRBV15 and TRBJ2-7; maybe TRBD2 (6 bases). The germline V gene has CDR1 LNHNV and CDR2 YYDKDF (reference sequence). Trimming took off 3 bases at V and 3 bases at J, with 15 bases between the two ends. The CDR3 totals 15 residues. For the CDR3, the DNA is TGTGCCACCAGCAGTTTCCGGGACTCTGTCTACGAGCAGTACTTC. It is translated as CATSSFRDSVYEQYF.

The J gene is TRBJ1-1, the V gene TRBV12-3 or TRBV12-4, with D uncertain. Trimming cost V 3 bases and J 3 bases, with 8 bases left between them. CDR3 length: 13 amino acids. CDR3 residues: CASSFGPDTEAFF. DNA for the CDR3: TGTGCCAGCAGTTTTGGGCCAGACACTGAAGCTTTCTTT.

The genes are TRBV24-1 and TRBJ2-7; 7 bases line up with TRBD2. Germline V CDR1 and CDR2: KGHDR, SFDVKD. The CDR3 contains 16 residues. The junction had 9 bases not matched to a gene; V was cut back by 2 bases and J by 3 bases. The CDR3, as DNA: TGTGCCACCAGTGATTGCCTCCTAGCGGAGATCTACGAGCAGTACTTC. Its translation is CATSDCLLAEIYEQYF.

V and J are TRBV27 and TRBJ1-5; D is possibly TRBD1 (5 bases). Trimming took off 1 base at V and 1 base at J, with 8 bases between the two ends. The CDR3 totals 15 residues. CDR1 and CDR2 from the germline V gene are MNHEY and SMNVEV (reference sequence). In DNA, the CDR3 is TGTGCCAGCAGTTTATGGGGGGGAAGCAATCAGCCCCAGCATTTT. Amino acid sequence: CASSLWGGSNQPQHF.

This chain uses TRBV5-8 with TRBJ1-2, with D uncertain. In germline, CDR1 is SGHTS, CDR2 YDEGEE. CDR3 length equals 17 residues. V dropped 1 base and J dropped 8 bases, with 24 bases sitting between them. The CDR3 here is CASSLWAGKIPKSGYTF. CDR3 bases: TGTGCCAGCAGCTTGTGGGCAGGAAAGATCCCTAAATCCGGCTACACCTTC.

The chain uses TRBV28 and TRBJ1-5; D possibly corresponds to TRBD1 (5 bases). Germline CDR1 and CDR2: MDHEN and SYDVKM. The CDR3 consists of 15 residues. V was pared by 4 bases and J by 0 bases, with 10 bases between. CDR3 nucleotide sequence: TGTGCCAGCAGTTCGAAGGGGATTAGCAATCAGCCCCAGCATTTT. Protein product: CASSSKGISNQPQHF.

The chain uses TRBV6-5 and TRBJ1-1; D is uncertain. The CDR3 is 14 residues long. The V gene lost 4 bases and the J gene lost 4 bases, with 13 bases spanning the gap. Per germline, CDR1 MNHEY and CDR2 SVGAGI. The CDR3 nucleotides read TGTGCCAGCAGTTTTGGTGGGCCCCCCACTGAAGCTTTCTTT. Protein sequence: CASSFGGPPTEAFF.

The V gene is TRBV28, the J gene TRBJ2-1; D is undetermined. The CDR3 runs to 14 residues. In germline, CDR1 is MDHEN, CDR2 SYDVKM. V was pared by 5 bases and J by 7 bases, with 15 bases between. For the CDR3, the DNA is TGTGCCAGCAGTGCCCCCGATTTGAGTAATGAGCAGTTCTTC. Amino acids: CASSAPDLSNEQFF.

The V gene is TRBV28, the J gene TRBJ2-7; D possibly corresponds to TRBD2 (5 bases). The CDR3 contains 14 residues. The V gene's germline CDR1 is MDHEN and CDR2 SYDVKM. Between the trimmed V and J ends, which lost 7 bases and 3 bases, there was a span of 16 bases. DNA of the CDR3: TGTGCCAGCAATCTACCCGGGAAGAACTACGAGCAGTACTTC. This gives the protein CASNLPGKNYEQYF.

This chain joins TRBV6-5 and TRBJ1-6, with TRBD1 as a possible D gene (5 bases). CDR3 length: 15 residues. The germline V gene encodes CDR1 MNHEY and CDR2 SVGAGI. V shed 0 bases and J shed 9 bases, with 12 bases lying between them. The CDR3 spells CASSYSGQGGSPLHF. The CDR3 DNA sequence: TGTGCCAGCAGTTACTCAGGCCAGGGAGGTTCACCCCTCCACTTT.

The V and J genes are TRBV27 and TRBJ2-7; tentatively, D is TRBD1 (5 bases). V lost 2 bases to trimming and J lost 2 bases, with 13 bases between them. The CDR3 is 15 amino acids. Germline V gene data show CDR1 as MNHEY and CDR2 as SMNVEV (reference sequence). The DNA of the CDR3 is TGTGCCAGCAGTTTACCCTCAGGGTACCCCTACGAGCAGTACTTC. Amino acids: CASSLPSGYPYEQYF.

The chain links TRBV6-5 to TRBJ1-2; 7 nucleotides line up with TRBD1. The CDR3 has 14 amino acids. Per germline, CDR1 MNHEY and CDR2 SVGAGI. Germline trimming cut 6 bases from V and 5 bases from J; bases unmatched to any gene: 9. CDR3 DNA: TGTGCCAGCAGCCATCAAGGGGGCAGTTATGGCTACACCTTC. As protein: CASSHQGGSYGYTF.

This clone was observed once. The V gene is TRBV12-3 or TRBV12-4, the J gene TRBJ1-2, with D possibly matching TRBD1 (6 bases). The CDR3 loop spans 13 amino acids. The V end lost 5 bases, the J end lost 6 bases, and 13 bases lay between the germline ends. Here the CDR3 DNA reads TGTGCCAGCAGTGAGCGACAGGTAGATGGCTACACCTTC. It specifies CASSERQVDGYTF.